This TCR beta chain derives from a study of graft-versus-host responses after intestinal transplantation. In the study overall: Recipients were all induced with anti-thymocyte globulin, then given tacrolimus and steroids for approximately 3 years. Study findings and constraints: Where graft-donor T cell macrochimerism was present, patients had high graft-versus-host to host-versus-graft clonal ratios in allografts. Maximum circulating GvH clone levels tracked with early post-transplant HvG decreases.

About this clone: Antigen unknown.

This CDR3 region has 12 residues. Trimming took 8 bases from V and 10 from J, leaving 15 bases between them. In germline, CDR1 is SNHLY, CDR2 FYNNEI. Libraries were prepared by immunoSEQ multiplex PCR; TCRdb keeps only in-frame clonotypes and omits some of them. The table has approximately 85,000 clones, 85% to 95% seen once. This clonotype was sampled from a human donor who was the organ donor for an intestinal transplant. This chain joins TRBV2 and TRBJ2-1; D gene ambiguous. The specimen comprised unstimulated CD8+ T cells sorted from spleen or lymph node cells, sampled before transplant. The CDR3 reads CASGPLLCEQFF. Here the CDR3 DNA reads TGTGCCAGCGGCCCGCTCCTTTGCGAGCAGTTCTTC.